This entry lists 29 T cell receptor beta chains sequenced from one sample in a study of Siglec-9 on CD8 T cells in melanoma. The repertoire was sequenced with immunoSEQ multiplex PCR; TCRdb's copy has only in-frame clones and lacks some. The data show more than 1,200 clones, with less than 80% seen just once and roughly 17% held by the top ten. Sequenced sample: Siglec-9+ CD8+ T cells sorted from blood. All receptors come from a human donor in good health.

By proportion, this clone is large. The CDR3: CASSAGGTDTQYF. CDR3 DNA: TGTGCCAGCAGTGCAGGGGGCACAGATACGCAGTATTTT. The chain recombines TRBV6-4 with TRBJ2-3; possible D gene TRBD1, 6 bases. Germline V gene lookup returns CDR1 MRHNA and CDR2 SNTAGT. This CDR3 has 13 residues. The V end was cut by 4 bases, the J end by 1 base, with 6 bases between.

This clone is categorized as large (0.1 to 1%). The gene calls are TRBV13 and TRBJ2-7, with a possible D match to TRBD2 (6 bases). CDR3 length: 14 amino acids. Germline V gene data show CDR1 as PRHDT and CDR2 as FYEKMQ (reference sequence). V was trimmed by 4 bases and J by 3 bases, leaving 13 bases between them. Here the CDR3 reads CASSSRLVNYEQYF. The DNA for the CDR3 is TGTGCCAGCAGCTCGAGACTAGTAAACTACGAGCAGTACTTC.

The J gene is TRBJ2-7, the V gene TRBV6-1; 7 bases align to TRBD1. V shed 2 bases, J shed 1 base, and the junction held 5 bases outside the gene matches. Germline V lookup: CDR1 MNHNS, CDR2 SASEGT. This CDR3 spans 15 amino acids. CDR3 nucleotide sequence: TGTGCCAGCAGTGAATCCGGGACAGAATCCTACGAGCAGTACTTC. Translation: CASSESGTESYEQYF.

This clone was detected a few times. The CDR3 coding sequence is TGTGCCAGCAGTGACCCTACCCTGAACACTGAAGCTTTCTTT. It encodes CASSDPTLNTEAFF. The rearrangement joins TRBV6-1 to TRBJ1-1; D ambiguous. CDR1 and CDR2 from the germline V gene are MNHNS and SASEGT. V was trimmed by 3 bases and J by 0 bases, leaving 8 bases between them. The CDR3 extends over 14 amino acids.

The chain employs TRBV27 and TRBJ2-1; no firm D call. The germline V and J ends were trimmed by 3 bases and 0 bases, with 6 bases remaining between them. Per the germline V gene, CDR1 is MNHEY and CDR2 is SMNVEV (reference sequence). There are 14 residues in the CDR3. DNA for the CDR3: TGTGCCAGCAGTTTCTCTTACTCCTACAATGAGCAGTTCTTC. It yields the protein CASSFSYSYNEQFF.

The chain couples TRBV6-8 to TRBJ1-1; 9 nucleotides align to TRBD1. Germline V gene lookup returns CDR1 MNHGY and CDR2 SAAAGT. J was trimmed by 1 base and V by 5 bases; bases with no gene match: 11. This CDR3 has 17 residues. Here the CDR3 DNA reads TGTGCCAGCAGTGCGACAGGGGGGGAACGGTGGAACACTGAAGCTTTCTTT. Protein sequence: CASSATGGERWNTEAFF.

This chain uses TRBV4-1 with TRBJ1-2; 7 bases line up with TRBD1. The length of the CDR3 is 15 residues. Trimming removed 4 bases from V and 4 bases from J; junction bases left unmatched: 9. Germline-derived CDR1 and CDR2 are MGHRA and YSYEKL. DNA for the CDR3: TGCGCCAGCAGCCCAAGACAAGGGGACAGCTATGGCTACACCTTC. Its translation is CASSPRQGDSYGYTF.

CDR3 residues: CASSYFPGQGGSEQYF. The CDR3 DNA reads as TGTGCCAGCAGTTACTTTCCGGGACAGGGAGGAAGCGAGCAGTACTTC. The rearrangement links TRBV6-6 to TRBJ2-7; 9 bases align to TRBD1. Germline V CDR1 and CDR2: MNHNY, SVGAGI (reference sequence). Germline trimming cut 1 base from V and 6 bases from J; bases unmatched to any gene: 10. The CDR3 sequence is 16 residues long.

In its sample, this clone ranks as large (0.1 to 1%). The CDR3 bases are TGTGCCAGCAGTGAACAGAGCTCTGGGGCCAACGTCCTGACTTTC. Encoded protein: CASSEQSSGANVLTF. The chain uses TRBV6-1 and TRBJ2-6; the D is unclear. The germline gives CDR1 MNHNS, CDR2 SASEGT. V was clipped by 2 bases and J by 0 bases, with 5 bases between them. The length of the CDR3 is 15 residues.

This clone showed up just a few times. CDR3 nucleotides: TGCGCCAGCAGCTTAAACCCGGGACTAGCGGGAGGAGCCAAAAACATTCAGTACTTC. Protein product: CASSLNPGLAGGAKNIQYF. The chain carries TRBV5-1 and TRBJ2-4, with 15 nucleotides matching TRBD2. The CDR3 runs 19 residues. With V trimmed by 2 bases and J by 0 bases, 6 bases remained unmatched. Germline loops: CDR1 SGHRS, CDR2 YFSETQ.

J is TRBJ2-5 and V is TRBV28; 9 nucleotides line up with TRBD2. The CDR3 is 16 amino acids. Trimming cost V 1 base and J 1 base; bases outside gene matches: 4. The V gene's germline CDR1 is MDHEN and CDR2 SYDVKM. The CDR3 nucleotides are TGTGCCAGCAGTTTATCTGCTAGCGGGACCCAAGAGACCCAGTACTTC. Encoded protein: CASSLSASGTQETQYF.

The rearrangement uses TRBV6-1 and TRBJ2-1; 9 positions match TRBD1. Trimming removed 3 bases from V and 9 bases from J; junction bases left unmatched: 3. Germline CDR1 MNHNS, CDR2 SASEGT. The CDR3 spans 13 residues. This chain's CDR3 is CASSDSDRGEQFF. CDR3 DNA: TGTGCCAGCAGTGACTCGGACAGGGGTGAGCAGTTCTTC.

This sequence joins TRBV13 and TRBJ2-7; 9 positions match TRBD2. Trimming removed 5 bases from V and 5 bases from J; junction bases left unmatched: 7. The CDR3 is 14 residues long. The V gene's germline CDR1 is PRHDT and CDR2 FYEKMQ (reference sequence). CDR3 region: CASSPLRGGDEQYF. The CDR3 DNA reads TGTGCCAGCAGCCCTTTGCGGGGGGGTGACGAGCAGTACTTC.

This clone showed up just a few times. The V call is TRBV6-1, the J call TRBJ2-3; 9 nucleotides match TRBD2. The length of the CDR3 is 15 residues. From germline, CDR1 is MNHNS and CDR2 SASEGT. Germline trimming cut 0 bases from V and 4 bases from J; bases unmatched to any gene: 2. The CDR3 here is CASSEALAGPDTQYF. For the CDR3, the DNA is TGTGCCAGCAGTGAAGCGCTAGCGGGGCCAGATACGCAGTATTTT.

In nucleotides, the CDR3 is TGTGCCAGCAGCCTGGGGGTGTCGGTCTACGAGCAGTACTTC. It yields the protein CASSLGVSVYEQYF. The rearrangement links TRBV6-5 to TRBJ2-7; D is possibly TRBD1 or TRBD2 (5 bases each). Germline CDR1 and CDR2: MNHEY and SVGAGI. Trimming took 6 bases from V and 3 from J, leaving 15 bases between them. The CDR3 consists of 14 residues.

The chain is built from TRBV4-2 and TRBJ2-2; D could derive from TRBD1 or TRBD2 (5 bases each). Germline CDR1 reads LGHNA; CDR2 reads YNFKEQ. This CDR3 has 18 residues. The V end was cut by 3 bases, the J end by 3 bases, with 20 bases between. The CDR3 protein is CASSHPGTSPTHTGELFF. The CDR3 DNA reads TGTGCCAGCAGCCATCCTGGGACGTCCCCGACACACACCGGGGAGCTGTTTTTT.

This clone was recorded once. CDR3 sequence reads: CASSELTRTGELFF. In DNA, the CDR3 is TGCGCCAGCAGTGAGCTAACTAGAACCGGGGAGCTGTTTTTT. The chain joins TRBV10-1 to TRBJ2-2; TRBD2 is a possible D gene (5 bases). V was shortened by 2 bases and J by 5 bases, with 9 bases between the two germline ends. Germline values: CDR1 WNHNN, CDR2 SYGVQD (reference sequence). The CDR3 sequence is 14 residues long.

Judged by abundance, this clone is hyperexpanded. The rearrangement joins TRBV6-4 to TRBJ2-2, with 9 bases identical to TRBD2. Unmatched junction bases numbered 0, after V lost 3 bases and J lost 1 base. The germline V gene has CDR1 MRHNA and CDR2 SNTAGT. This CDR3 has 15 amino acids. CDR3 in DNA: TGTGCCAGCAGTGAACTAGCGGGGAACACCGGGGAGCTGTTTTTT. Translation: CASSELAGNTGELFF.

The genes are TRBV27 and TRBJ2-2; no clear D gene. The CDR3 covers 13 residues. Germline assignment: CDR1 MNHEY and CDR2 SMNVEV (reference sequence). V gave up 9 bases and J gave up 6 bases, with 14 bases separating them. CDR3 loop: CASYSDRSGELFF. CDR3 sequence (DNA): TGTGCCAGTTATTCCGACCGGTCCGGGGAGCTGTTTTTT.

CDR3 region: CASNTGTSGFDEQFF. In DNA form, the CDR3 reads TGTGCCAGCAATACCGGGACTAGCGGGTTCGATGAGCAGTTCTTC. This chain uses TRBV6-1 with TRBJ2-1, with 12 bases that match TRBD2. CDR1 and CDR2 (germline): MNHNS, SASEGT. CDR3 size: 15 residues. With V trimmed by 7 bases and J by 8 bases, 9 bases remained unmatched.

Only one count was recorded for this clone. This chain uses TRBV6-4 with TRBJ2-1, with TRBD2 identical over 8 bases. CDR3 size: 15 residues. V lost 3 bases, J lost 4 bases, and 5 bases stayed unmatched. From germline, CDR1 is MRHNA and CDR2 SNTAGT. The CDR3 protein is CASSEGGGPYNEQFF. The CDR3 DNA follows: TGTGCCAGCAGTGAAGGCGGGGGGCCTTACAATGAGCAGTTCTTC.

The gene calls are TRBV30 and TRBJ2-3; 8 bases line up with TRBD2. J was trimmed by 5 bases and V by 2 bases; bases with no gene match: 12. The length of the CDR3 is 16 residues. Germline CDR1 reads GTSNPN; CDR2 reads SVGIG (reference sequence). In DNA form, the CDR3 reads TGTGCCTGGAGTCCGGCGGGGGGTTTTCGGGGAGATACGCAGTATTTT. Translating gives CAWSPAGGFRGDTQYF.

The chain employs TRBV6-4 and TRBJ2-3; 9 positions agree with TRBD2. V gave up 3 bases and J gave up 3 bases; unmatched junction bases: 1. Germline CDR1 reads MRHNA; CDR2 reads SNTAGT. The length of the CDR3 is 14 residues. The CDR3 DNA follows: TGTGCCAGCAGTGAAGGACTAGCGACAGATACGCAGTATTTT. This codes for CASSEGLATDTQYF.

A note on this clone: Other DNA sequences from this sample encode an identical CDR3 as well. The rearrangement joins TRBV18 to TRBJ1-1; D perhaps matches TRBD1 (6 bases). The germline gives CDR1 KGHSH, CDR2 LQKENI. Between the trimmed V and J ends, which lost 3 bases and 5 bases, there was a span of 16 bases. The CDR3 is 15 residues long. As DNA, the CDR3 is TGTGCCAGCTCACCCCCTGACAGGATAAATACTGAAGCTTTCTTT. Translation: CASSPPDRINTEAFF.

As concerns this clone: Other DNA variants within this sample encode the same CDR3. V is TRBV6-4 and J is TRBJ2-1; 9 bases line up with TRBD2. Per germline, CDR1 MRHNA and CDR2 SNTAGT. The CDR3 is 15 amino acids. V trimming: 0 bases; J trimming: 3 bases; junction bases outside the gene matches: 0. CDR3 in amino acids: CASSDSSGSYNEQFF. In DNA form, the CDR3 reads TGTGCCAGCAGTGACTCTAGCGGGAGCTACAATGAGCAGTTCTTC.

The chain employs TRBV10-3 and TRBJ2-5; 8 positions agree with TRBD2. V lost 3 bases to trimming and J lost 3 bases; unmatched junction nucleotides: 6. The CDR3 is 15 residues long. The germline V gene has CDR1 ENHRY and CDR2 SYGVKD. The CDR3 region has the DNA TGTGCCATCAGTGAATCTGGGCGGGAGGAAGAGACCCAGTACTTC. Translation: CAISESGREEETQYF.

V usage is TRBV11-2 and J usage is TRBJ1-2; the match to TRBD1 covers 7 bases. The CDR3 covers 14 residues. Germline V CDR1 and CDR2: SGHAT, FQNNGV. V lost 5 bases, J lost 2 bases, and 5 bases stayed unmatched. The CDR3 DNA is TGTGCCAGCAGCATCGGGACAGCCAACTATGGCTACACCTTC. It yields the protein CASSIGTANYGYTF.

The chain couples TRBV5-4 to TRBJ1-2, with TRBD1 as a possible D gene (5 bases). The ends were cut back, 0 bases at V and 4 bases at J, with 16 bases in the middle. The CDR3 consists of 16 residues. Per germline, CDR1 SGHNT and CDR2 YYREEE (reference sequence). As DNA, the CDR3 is TGTGCCAGCAGCTTGGGGGGGAGCGGTAGCCGCTATGGCTACACCTTC. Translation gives CASSLGGSGSRYGYTF.

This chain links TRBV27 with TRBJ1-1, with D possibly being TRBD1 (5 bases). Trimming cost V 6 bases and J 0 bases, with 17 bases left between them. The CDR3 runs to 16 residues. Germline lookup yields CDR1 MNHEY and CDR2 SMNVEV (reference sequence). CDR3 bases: TGTGCCAGCAGACAAACGGGGACCCTCATGAACACTGAAGCTTTCTTT. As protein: CASRQTGTLMNTEAFF.